This TCR beta chain is from a study of T cells in Graves' hyperthyroidism and ophthalmopathy. Study-wide points: Onset of ophthalmopathy came a median approximately 6.9 months after the model predicted it. Ophthalmopathy and stable hyperthyroidism were separated by a 13 V-J model.

Exclusion followed for patients with uncontrolled infection, other autoimmune disease, pregnancy or lactation. Fresh peripheral blood, around 10 ml of it, supplied the PBMCs. The table lists this clonotype with many counts. The target antigen is unknown. V was clipped by 0 bases and J by 7 bases, with 3 bases between them. The CDR3 sequence is 11 residues long. Amplified regions were TCR beta CDR3 sequences from RNA transcripts. Initially, a first-round RT-PCR of the TCR CDR3 employed the HTBI primer set. TCRdb reanalysed the multiplex PCR reads using MiXCR and keeps one entry per CDR3 protein. Found here are about 510,000 distinct CDR3 sequences, 11% to 15% of them singletons; the top ten hold 14%.

This clonotype was sampled from a woman aged 40 to 50 with Graves' hyperthyroidism. Sequenced: blood. The rearrangement links TRBV12-3 or TRBV12-4 to TRBJ1-1, with D unresolved. CDR3 bases: TGTGCCAGCAGTTTAGCGGTTGAAGCTTTCTTT. This translates into CASSLAVEAFF.